This passage covers 32 T cell receptor beta chains from one sample sequenced in a study of shared clonotypes between healthy human individuals. Some clones are missing from TCRdb's copy, which holds only in-frame ones; the method was immunoSEQ multiplex PCR. The table records about 600,000 clones, approximately 97% of them present only once. Sample: naive CD4+ T cells sorted from blood. The sample's subset: CD45RA+ positively selected. These receptors were obtained from a woman aged 30 to 39 in good health.

The chain couples TRBV6-1 to TRBJ2-7; no firm D call. Germline V CDR1 and CDR2: MNHNS, SASEGT. V was pared by 2 bases and J by 1 base, with 6 bases between. The CDR3 consists of 13 residues. CDR3 sequence reads: CASSETVSYEQYF. Here the CDR3 DNA reads TGTGCCAGCAGTGAAACGGTGTCCTACGAGCAGTACTTC.

J is TRBJ1-3 and V is TRBV6-1; D might be TRBD1 (6 bases). V was cut by 1 base and J by 4 bases, with 11 bases left in between. CDR3 length equals 15 residues. CDR1 and CDR2 (germline): MNHNS, SASEGT. In DNA, the CDR3 is TGTGCCAGCAGTGAAGGTCGGGGGCCCGGAAACACCATATATTTT. It encodes CASSEGRGPGNTIYF.

This chain uses TRBV14 with TRBJ1-2; D gene ambiguous. Germline CDR1 is SGHDN and CDR2 is FVKESK. The CDR3 has 13 amino acids. Trimming removed 3 bases at V and 4 bases at J, with 9 bases between. CDR3 in amino acids: CASSQSGVYGYTF. CDR3 bases: TGTGCCAGCAGCCAGAGCGGGGTCTATGGCTACACCTTC.

The genes are TRBV28 and TRBJ2-7; TRBD2 matches 10 bases. The ends lost 8 bases at V and 9 bases at J; junction bases unmatched: 10. CDR1 and CDR2 (germline): MDHEN, SYDVKM. The CDR3 runs 13 residues. This chain's CDR3 is CASARLAGLGQYF. The CDR3 DNA sequence: TGTGCCAGCGCGAGACTAGCGGGCCTAGGGCAGTACTTC. Looking up the rest from reference TRBV28 and TRBJ2-7 gives the full variable domain: DVKVTQSSRYLVKRTGEKVFLECVQDMDHENMFWYRQDPGLGLRLIYFSYDVKMKEKGDIPEGYSVSREKKERFSLILESASTNQTSMYLCASARLAGLGQYFGPGTRLTVT.

The chain recombines TRBV9 with TRBJ1-1; D is undetermined. Per germline, CDR1 SGDLS and CDR2 YYNGEE. V was clipped by 0 bases and J by 4 bases, with 13 bases between them. The CDR3 extends over 15 amino acids. The CDR3 bases are TGTGCCAGCAGCGTAGGATGGGTGTGGAGCACTGAAGCTTTCTTT. Amino acids: CASSVGWVWSTEAFF.

The chain combines TRBV15 with TRBJ2-2; the D gene could be TRBD1 or TRBD2 (5 bases each). V was pared by 6 bases and J by 6 bases, with 14 bases between. There are 14 residues in the CDR3. Germline CDR1 LNHNV, CDR2 YYDKDF (reference sequence). CDR3 protein: CATSPGTLAGELFF. CDR3 coding DNA: TGTGCCACCAGTCCCGGGACGCTTGCCGGGGAGCTGTTTTTT.

This clone was picked up one time. CDR3 bases: TGTGCCTGGAGTGTACGGGCGGGATACGAGCAGTTCTTC. This sequence encodes CAWSVRAGYEQFF. The J gene is TRBJ2-1, the V gene TRBV30; a possible D gene is TRBD2 (6 bases). In germline, CDR1 is GTSNPN, CDR2 SVGIG (reference sequence). The V gene lost 0 bases and the J gene lost 10 bases, with 13 bases spanning the gap. CDR3 length equals 13 residues.

V and J are TRBV5-1 and TRBJ2-7, with a possible D match to TRBD2 (6 bases). Germline V CDR1 and CDR2: SGHRS, YFSETQ. Between the trimmed V and J ends, which lost 0 bases and 6 bases, there was a span of 10 bases. The CDR3 contains 13 residues. For the CDR3, the DNA is TGCGCCAGCAGCTTGGCGGGAGTAAGCGAGCAGTACTTC. As protein: CASSLAGVSEQYF. Drawing the rest from reference TRBV5-1 and TRBJ2-7, the complete variable domain is KAGVTQTPRYLIKTRGQQVTLSCSPISGHRSVSWYQQTPGQGLQFLFEYFSETQRNKGNFPGRFSGRQFSNSRSEMNVSTLELGDSALYLCASSLAGVSEQYFGPGTRLTVT.

The CDR3 coding sequence is TGTGCCAGCAGCTTTCAGGGGACCCTAGGCACAGATACGCAGTATTTT. The encoded protein is CASSFQGTLGTDTQYF. V is TRBV11-3 and J is TRBJ2-3; tentatively, D is TRBD1 (6 bases). Germline V lookup: CDR1 SGHNT, CDR2 YENEEA. V was trimmed by 3 bases and J by 1 base, leaving 14 bases between them. CDR3 size: 16 residues.

The chain couples TRBV7-2 to TRBJ2-1, with 7 bases that match TRBD2. CDR3 length equals 15 residues. The trim removed 2 bases at V and 6 bases at J, leaving 7 bases unmatched. Germline V gene data show CDR1 as SGHTA and CDR2 as FQGNSA. CDR3 sequence reads: CASSLTGGPLNEQFF. The CDR3 nucleotides are TGTGCCAGCAGCTTAACGGGAGGCCCCCTCAATGAGCAGTTCTTC.

V is TRBV19 and J is TRBJ2-5, with D perhaps TRBD1 (6 bases). The CDR3 totals 13 residues. Germline V gene sequence: CDR1 LNHDA, CDR2 SQIVND (reference sequence). The germline V and J ends were trimmed by 5 bases and 2 bases, with 9 bases remaining between them. The CDR3 reads CASSSQGQETQYF. In DNA, the CDR3 is TGTGCCAGTAGTTCTCAGGGGCAAGAGACCCAGTACTTC. Drawing the rest from reference TRBV19 and TRBJ2-5, the complete variable domain is DGGITQSPKYLFRKEGQNVTLSCEQNLNHDAMYWYRQDPGQGLRLIYYSQIVNDFQKGDIAEGYSVSREKKESFPLTVTSAQKNPTAFYLCASSSQGQETQYFGPGTRLLVL.

The chain is built from TRBV5-1 and TRBJ2-3; 7 nucleotides line up with TRBD2. Germline V CDR1 and CDR2: SGHRS, YFSETQ. The CDR3 spans 14 residues. The V segment lost 4 bases and the J segment 3 bases; nucleotides outside the gene matches: 5. CDR3 bases: TGCGCCAGCAGCCCCGGACTAGTTACAGATACGCAGTATTTT. Amino acids: CASSPGLVTDTQYF.

The genes are TRBV11-2 and TRBJ1-1; 7 nucleotides agree with TRBD1. V lost 4 bases and J lost 0; bases outside the gene matches: 17. The germline V gene has CDR1 SGHAT and CDR2 FQNNGV. This CDR3 has 19 amino acids. The DNA for the CDR3 is TGTGCCAGCAGCTACCCTACCGGGACAGCCTTTCTCATGAACACTGAAGCTTTCTTT. It yields the protein CASSYPTGTAFLMNTEAFF.

The rearrangement links TRBV2 to TRBJ2-1; TRBD1 matches 7 bases. The CDR3 is made up of 15 amino acids. V gave up 3 bases and J gave up 5 bases; unmatched junction bases: 7. CDR1 is SNHLY, CDR2 FYNNEI, per germline. The CDR3 is CASSDNRGTNNEQFF. CDR3 coding DNA: TGTGCCAGCAGTGATAACAGGGGCACCAACAATGAGCAGTTCTTC.

J is TRBJ1-5 and V is TRBV18; a possible D gene is TRBD1 (6 bases). V was trimmed by 4 bases and J by 3 bases, leaving 10 bases between them. Germline V CDR1 and CDR2: KGHSH, LQKENI. The CDR3 is 14 amino acids. CDR3 amino acids: CASSQGQINQPQHF. CDR3 DNA: TGTGCCAGCTCACAAGGACAGATCAATCAGCCCCAGCATTTT.

The rearrangement uses TRBV28 and TRBJ2-3, with 10 bases lining up with TRBD2. There are 18 residues in the CDR3. The V and J ends lost 3 bases and 6 bases, in that order; junction bases with no gene match: 15. CDR1 and CDR2 (germline): MDHEN, SYDVKM. CDR3 bases: TGTGCCAGCAGTTTTTGGGGGGGGAGCGGGAGGGCCGCGGATACGCAGTATTTT. Its protein product is CASSFWGGSGRAADTQYF.

CDR3 protein: CASSQLIGATNYGYTF. CDR3 nucleotide sequence: TGTGCCAGCAGCCAGTTAATAGGGGCGACTAACTATGGCTACACCTTC. J is TRBJ1-2 and V is TRBV16, with D perhaps matching TRBD1 (5 bases). CDR3 length: 16 amino acids. V dropped 3 bases and J dropped 0 bases, with 14 bases sitting between them. Germline V CDR1 and CDR2: KGHSY, FQNENV.

The genes are TRBV5-1 and TRBJ1-6, with 7 bases lining up with TRBD1. V shed 5 bases and J 5 bases; nucleotides not matched to a gene: 4. The CDR3 contains 14 residues. Germline-derived CDR1 and CDR2 are SGHRS and YFSETQ. The DNA for the CDR3 is TGCGCCAGCAGGACCGGGACAGATAATTCACCCCTCCACTTT. The encoded protein is CASRTGTDNSPLHF.

The chain combines TRBV21-1 with TRBJ2-7; the D segment call TRBD2 is taken from the table without a DNA check. TRBV21-1 is noted as a pseudogene. The CDR3 runs to 17 residues. The CDR3 region has the DNA TGTGCCAGCAGGGGGACTAGCGGGGCGGGGGCCCACTACGAGCAGTACTTC. Translated: CASRGTSGAGAHYEQYF.

Here the CDR3 DNA reads TGTGCCAGCAGCCGGGGATATGGCTACACCTTC. It specifies CASSRGYGYTF. The chain carries TRBV6-5 and TRBJ1-2; D remains unclear. Germline V gene lookup returns CDR1 MNHEY and CDR2 SVGAGI. V shed 6 bases and J shed 5 bases, with 7 bases lying between them. The CDR3 contains 11 residues.

This chain connects TRBV4-1 to TRBJ2-5; TRBD1 agrees at 7 bases. The tail of the sequence fits TRBJ2-7 better, so the J call may be wrong. The CDR3 loop spans 14 amino acids. CDR1 and CDR2 (germline): MGHRA, YSYEKL. CDR3 protein: CASSLRTGAYEQYF. Here the CDR3 DNA reads TGCGCCAGCAGCCTAAGGACAGGAGCCTACGAGCAGTACTTC.

To note about this clone: Additional DNA sequences in this sample encode the identical CDR3. The V call is TRBV5-1, the J call TRBJ2-7, with unresolved D. The V gene lost 0 bases and the J gene lost 3 bases, with 1 base spanning the gap. The germline V gene has CDR1 SGHRS and CDR2 YFSETQ. This CDR3 is built from 11 residues. The CDR3 spells CASSLGYEQYF. The CDR3 DNA sequence: TGCGCCAGCAGCTTGGGCTACGAGCAGTACTTC.

The V gene is TRBV5-8, the J gene TRBJ1-5; D uncertain. This CDR3 region has 17 residues. V was pared by 0 bases and J by 0 bases, with 13 bases between. Germline-derived CDR1 and CDR2 are SGHTS and YDEGEE. CDR3 DNA: TGTGCCAGCAGCTTGGCACCGATCGTTCTTAGCAATCAGCCCCAGCATTTT. Its protein is CASSLAPIVLSNQPQHF. Together with reference TRBV5-8 and TRBJ1-5, the CDR3 gives the full variable domain: EAGVTQSPTHLIKTRGQQATLRCSPISGHTSVYWYQQALGLGLQFLLWYDEGEERNRGNFPPRFSGRQFPNYSSELNVNALELEDSALYLCASSLAPIVLSNQPQHFGDGTRLSIL.

This clone was found once. The chain links TRBV19 to TRBJ1-5; 7 bases fit TRBD1. Germline trimming cut 6 bases from V and 6 bases from J; bases unmatched to any gene: 8. The CDR3 is 14 residues long. CDR1 and CDR2 from the germline V gene are LNHDA and SQIVND (reference sequence). Written as DNA, the CDR3 is TGTGCCAGTAGCCGACAGGGAGGGGGTCAGCCCCAGCATTTT. It specifies CASSRQGGGQPQHF.

The CDR3 DNA reads TGTGCCAGTAGCCTGGGGGGGAACACCTACGAGCAGTACTTC. As protein: CASSLGGNTYEQYF. V and J are TRBV19 and TRBJ2-5; 7 nucleotides agree with TRBD2. The DNA matches TRBJ2-7 better at its end, which makes the J call doubtful. Germline CDR1 and CDR2: LNHDA and SQIVND (reference sequence). The CDR3 is made up of 14 amino acids.

To note about this clone: Other DNA sequences in the sample encode the same CDR3. The CDR3 sequence is CASSLGGGPYEQYF. In DNA form, the CDR3 reads TGTGCCAGCAGCTTGGGGGGCGGCCCTTACGAGCAGTACTTC. The chain combines TRBV28 with TRBJ2-7; D assignment may be TRBD1 or TRBD2 (6 bases each). Per the germline V gene, CDR1 is MDHEN and CDR2 is SYDVKM. V gave up 6 bases and J gave up 4 bases, with 16 bases separating them. The CDR3 length is 14 residues.

The rearrangement uses TRBV30 and TRBJ2-6; TRBD1 might be the D (6 bases). The CDR3 totals 19 residues. V gave up 4 bases and J gave up 0 bases, with 22 bases separating them. Germline assignment: CDR1 GTSNPN and CDR2 SVGIG (reference sequence). The CDR3 here is CAWKSLYRDPASGANVLTF. Here the CDR3 DNA reads TGTGCCTGGAAATCTCTTTACAGGGACCCAGCCTCTGGGGCCAACGTCCTGACTTTC.

The CDR3 here is CASSQRSGRKETQYF. In DNA form, the CDR3 reads TGTGCCAGCAGCCAACGGAGCGGGAGAAAAGAGACCCAGTACTTC. The chain links TRBV7-9 to TRBJ2-5, with TRBD2 matching over 8 bases. This CDR3 is built from 15 residues. V gave up 5 bases and J gave up 3 bases; unmatched junction bases: 8. The germline V gene has CDR1 SEHNR and CDR2 FQNEAQ (reference sequence). Variable domain in full (rest from reference TRBV7-9 and TRBJ2-5): DTGVSQNPRHKITKRGQNVTFRCDPISEHNRLYWYRQTLGQGPEFLTYFQNEAQLEKSRLLSDRFSAERPKGSFSTLEIQRTEQGDSAMYLCASSQRSGRKETQYFGPGTRLLVL.

The chain combines TRBV11-2 with TRBJ1-1; no clear D. V lost 4 bases and J lost 6, with 12 bases in between. CDR3 length: 13 amino acids. Per germline, CDR1 SGHAT and CDR2 FQNNGV. The CDR3 loop is CASSYQVESEAFF. In DNA, the CDR3 is TGTGCCAGCAGCTATCAAGTGGAGTCTGAAGCTTTCTTT.

This sequence joins TRBV5-8 and TRBJ2-1; 9 bases are shared with TRBD1. The CDR3 is 16 amino acids. V shed 2 bases and J 8 bases; nucleotides not matched to a gene: 11. CDR1 SGHTS and CDR2 YDEGEE come from the germline V gene. The CDR3: CASSFNTGTGLDEQFF. CDR3 coding DNA: TGTGCCAGCAGCTTTAATACCGGGACAGGGCTCGATGAGCAGTTCTTC.

The chain joins TRBV6-5 to TRBJ2-7, with D possibly being TRBD2 (6 bases). With 8 bases removed from V and 4 bases from J, the gap between germline ends came to 18 bases. The germline V gene has CDR1 MNHEY and CDR2 SVGAGI. The CDR3 is made up of 14 amino acids. CDR3 DNA: TGTGCCAGCTCCTCGGCGGGAACCTTTTACGAGCAGTACTTC. Its protein is CASSSAGTFYEQYF.

This clone came up once. The chain is built from TRBV4-1 and TRBJ2-1, with TRBD2 identical over 12 bases. V lost 3 bases to trimming and J lost 8 bases; unmatched junction nucleotides: 8. Looked up from germline, CDR1 is MGHRA and CDR2 is YSYEKL. The CDR3 has 16 residues. CDR3: CASSHASGRAIHEQFF. The CDR3, as DNA: TGCGCCAGCAGCCATGCTAGCGGGAGGGCCATCCATGAGCAGTTCTTC.